This TCR beta chain is from a study of blood T cell repertoires in COVID-19. The protocol was immunoSEQ multiplex PCR, while the TCRdb copy is restricted to in-frame clones and leaves out a portion. Here the sample spans around 49,000 clones, approximately 93% being singletons. This TCR came from a man between 60 and 70 years old with COVID-19, enrolled during active disease. Specimen: peripheral blood.

In nucleotides, the CDR3 is TGCGCCAGCAGCCAAGATGGAGCGGGGTTCTCTCCCACAGATACGCAGTATTTT. It yields the protein CASSQDGAGFSPTDTQYF. V usage is TRBV4-1 and J usage is TRBJ2-3, with 7 bases matching TRBD2. There are 18 residues in the CDR3. J gave up 2 bases and V 0 bases, and 11 bases lay outside the gene matches. CDR1 and CDR2 (germline): MGHRA, YSYEKL.